The present T cell receptor (beta chain) was sequenced within a study of cytomegalovirus exposure and HLA in healthy donors (dated by TCRdb to the late 2010s). The study in broad terms: According to a later analysis, one platform produced both the 110 or so validation repertoires and the 670 or so repertoires of the first cohort. High-throughput TCR immunosequencing, statistical association of individual TCRs with disease status, and machine learning were combined to predict cytomegalovirus infection status. The aim of the study was to test whether cataloging public T cell receptors could identify signatures of past pathogen exposure. Besides the first cohort of around 700 subjects, a separate validation cohort made up of roughly 120 different subjects was used.

The receptor library was made with the immunoSEQ multiplex PCR assay. The authors' pipeline ran thus. To diagnose cytomegalovirus status from the catalog of TCR beta chain sequences, a statistical classification framework was built. TCRdb holds this immuneACCESS table with in-frame rearrangements only. Some clones are missing; in checked studies, unresolved V genes explain under half, and the rest has no known cause. That table furnishes V, J and clone size, whereas the DNA furnished D and trimming. This sample comprises some 86,000 clones, 80% to 95% of them detected only once. Around 3.5% of the sample belongs to the ten largest clones. On the study overall, not on this receptor specifically: Subsequent analysis determined that TCRs grouped into clusters in the first cohort also showed a tendency toward co-occurrence across the roughly 120 validation repertoires, and approximately 94% of cluster scores exceeded 0. A total of 150 to 200 TCR beta chains were listed by the study as associated with cytomegalovirus. In vitro tests confirmed that a few of the cytomegalovirus-associated TCR beta chains recognize cytomegalovirus antigens. All 120 or so repertoires were used to score co-occurrence in the validation cohort in a later analysis, because that analysis had no HLA typing for the cohort. It was suggested by the authors that the approach could potentially be generalized to other disease states and immunological phenotypes. Across donors, most TCR sequences were observed very rarely, whereas some public TCRs were present in many individuals. In both the original and validation cohorts, the classifier was reported to diagnose cytomegalovirus status with high specificity and sensitivity.

The germline V gene encodes CDR1 MDHEN and CDR2 SYDVKM. V loses 4 bases, J loses 11 bases, and the germline ends lie 11 bases apart. The CDR3 starts with the cysteine, ends with the phenylalanine, and has 11 residues. CDR3 DNA only is kept here, 33 bases in frame from base 1. A word on this clone: Its specific antigen is unknown. Per-base quality was not reported, and no clone a single base away is much larger than it.

The donors were included in the validation cohort of 100 to 150 subjects, a group kept apart from the roughly 730-subject first cohort. The receptor was isolated from a woman between 25 and 40 years old in good health and CMV-seronegative. The sequenced sample consisted of PBMCs. The sequence links TRBV28 to TRBJ1-1; the D gene cannot be resolved reliably. The DNA sequence reads TGTGCCAGCAGTTCCATCTCTCAGGCTTTCTTT. It translates as CASSSISQAFF.